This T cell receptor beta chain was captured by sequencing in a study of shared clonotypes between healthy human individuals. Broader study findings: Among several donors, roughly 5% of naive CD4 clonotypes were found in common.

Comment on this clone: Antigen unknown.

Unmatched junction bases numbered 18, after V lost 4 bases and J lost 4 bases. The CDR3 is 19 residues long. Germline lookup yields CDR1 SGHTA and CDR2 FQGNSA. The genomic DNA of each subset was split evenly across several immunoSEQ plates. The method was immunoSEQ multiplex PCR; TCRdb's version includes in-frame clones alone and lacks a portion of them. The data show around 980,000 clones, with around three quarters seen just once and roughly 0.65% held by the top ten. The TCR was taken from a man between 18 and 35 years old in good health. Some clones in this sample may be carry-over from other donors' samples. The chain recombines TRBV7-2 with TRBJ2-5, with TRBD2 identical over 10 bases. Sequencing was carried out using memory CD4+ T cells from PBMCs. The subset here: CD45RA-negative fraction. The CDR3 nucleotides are TGTGCCAGCAGCTCTTACGGGGGGCTAGCGGGAGTCCTTGGAGAGACCCAGTACTTC. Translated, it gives CASSSYGGLAGVLGETQYF.